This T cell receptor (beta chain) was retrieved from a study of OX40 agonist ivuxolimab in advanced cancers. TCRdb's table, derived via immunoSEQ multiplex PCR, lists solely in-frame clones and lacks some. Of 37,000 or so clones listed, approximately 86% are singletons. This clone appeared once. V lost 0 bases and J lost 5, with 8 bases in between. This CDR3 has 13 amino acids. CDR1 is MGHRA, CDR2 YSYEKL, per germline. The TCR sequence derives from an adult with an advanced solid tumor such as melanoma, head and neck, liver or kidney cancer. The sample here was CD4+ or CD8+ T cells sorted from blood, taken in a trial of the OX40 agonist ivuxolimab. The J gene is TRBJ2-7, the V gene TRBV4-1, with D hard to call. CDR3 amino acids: CASSQDGSHEQYF. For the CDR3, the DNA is TGCGCCAGCAGCCAAGATGGAAGCCACGAGCAGTACTTC.